This is a list of T cell receptor beta chains from one sample in a study of shared clonotypes between healthy human individuals. Method: immunoSEQ multiplex PCR; TCRdb's copy keeps in-frame clones and lacks some. In the table there are approximately 980,000 clones, approximately 80% of which are singletons. The sequenced sample consisted of memory CD4+ T cells sorted from blood. These receptors were obtained from a man in his late teens or twenties in good health. Both conserved end residues are part of each CDR3. The order of the fields is clone size, J gene, D gene, V gene, CDR3 DNA, CDR3 protein. A D gene is named only where the DNA matches it firmly. Only part of the rows carry a size: once, few, many, or a class if the clone is expanded.

clone size: -; J gene: TRBJ2-3; D gene: -; V gene: TRBV11-2; CDR3 DNA: TGTGCCAGCAGCCAGCGACTGTCTCCAGATACGCAGTATTTT; CDR3 protein: CASSQRLSPDTQYF
clone size: few; J gene: TRBJ2-5; D gene: TRBD1; V gene: TRBV5-6; CDR3 DNA: TGTGCCAGCAGCTTGGTTGGACAGGGACACCAAGAGACCCAGTACTTC; CDR3 protein: CASSLVGQGHQETQYF
clone size: -; J gene: TRBJ1-3; D gene: -; V gene: TRBV6-1; CDR3 DNA: TGTGCCAGCAGTGATGACAGGTCGCTAAACACCATATATTTT; CDR3 protein: CASSDDRSLNTIYF
clone size: few; J gene: TRBJ2-7; D gene: -; V gene: TRBV7-2; CDR3 DNA: TGTGCCAGCAGCTTATCCACTTACTCCTACGAGCAGTACTTC; CDR3 protein: CASSLSTYSYEQYF
clone size: -; J gene: TRBJ2-6; D gene: TRBD1; V gene: TRBV4-1; CDR3 DNA: TGCGCCAGCAGCCCACGACAGGGGAAGTCTGGGGCCAACGTCCTGACTTTC; CDR3 protein: CASSPRQGKSGANVLTF
clone size: -; J gene: TRBJ2-5; D gene: -; V gene: TRBV6-5; CDR3 DNA: TGTGCCAGCAGGCGGACAGCACAAGAGACCCAGTACTTC; CDR3 protein: CASRRTAQETQYF
clone size: -; J gene: TRBJ2-5; D gene: TRBD2; V gene: TRBV7-9; CDR3 DNA: TGTGCCAGCAGCCCACCCGGGACTAGCCAAGAGACCCAGTACTTC; CDR3 protein: CASSPPGTSQETQYF
clone size: -; J gene: TRBJ1-1; D gene: TRBD1; V gene: TRBV10-2; CDR3 DNA: TGCGCCAGCAGAGATCAGGGGGCGCCCCCTGAAGCTTTCTTT; CDR3 protein: CASRDQGAPPEAFF
clone size: -; J gene: TRBJ2-6; D gene: -; V gene: TRBV6-1; CDR3 DNA: TGTGCCAGCAGTCACAGGGAATATGGGGCCAACGTCCTGACTTTC; CDR3 protein: CASSHREYGANVLTF
clone size: -; J gene: TRBJ2-1; D gene: -; V gene: TRBV7-9; CDR3 DNA: TGTGCCAGCGGATCCCCCCATGAGCAGTTCTTC; CDR3 protein: CASGSPHEQFF
clone size: -; J gene: TRBJ2-7; D gene: -; V gene: TRBV4-1; CDR3 DNA: TGCGCCAGCAGCCAAGATGAGTTTCAGGTCTCCTACGAGCAGTACTTC; CDR3 protein: CASSQDEFQVSYEQYF
clone size: few; J gene: TRBJ1-5; D gene: -; V gene: TRBV19; CDR3 DNA: TGTGCCAGTAGTTTGAACAGCAATAGCAATCAGCCCCAGCATTTT; CDR3 protein: CASSLNSNSNQPQHF
clone size: few; J gene: TRBJ1-2; D gene: -; V gene: TRBV15; CDR3 DNA: TGTGCCACCAGCAGAGATCCCTATGGCTACACCTTC; CDR3 protein: CATSRDPYGYTF
clone size: -; J gene: TRBJ2-3; D gene: -; V gene: TRBV5-1; CDR3 DNA: TGCGCCAGCGGGGGCCTGAGCACAGATACGCAGTATTTT; CDR3 protein: CASGGLSTDTQYF
clone size: once; J gene: TRBJ1-4; D gene: TRBD1; V gene: TRBV5-1; CDR3 DNA: TGCGCCAGCAGCTTGGGGCCAGGGGGAACTGAAAAACTGTTTTTT; CDR3 protein: CASSLGPGGTEKLFF
clone size: -; J gene: TRBJ2-3; D gene: TRBD2; V gene: TRBV4-3; CDR3 DNA: TGCGCCAGCAGCCAAGATTATCCGGCGGGAGGAAACACAGATACGCAGTATTTT; CDR3 protein: CASSQDYPAGGNTDTQYF
clone size: many; J gene: TRBJ1-2; D gene: -; V gene: TRBV5-1; CDR3 DNA: TGCGCCAGCAGCTTGGCGTCAGGGCTCCAAGGAAACTATGGCTACACCTTC; CDR3 protein: CASSLASGLQGNYGYTF
clone size: -; J gene: TRBJ2-1; D gene: -; V gene: TRBV5-6; CDR3 DNA: TGTGCCAGCAGAAAATCTGACCGGCAGTTCTTC; CDR3 protein: CASRKSDRQFF
clone size: few; J gene: TRBJ2-3; D gene: -; V gene: TRBV4-3; CDR3 DNA: TGCGCCAGCAGCCACCAATGGGTCGGGAGCGGGACAGATACGCAGTATTTT; CDR3 protein: CASSHQWVGSGTDTQYF
clone size: -; J gene: TRBJ2-5; D gene: -; V gene: TRBV7-9; CDR3 DNA: TGTGCCAGCAGCTTAGCAGTGGACTACCAAGAGACCCAGTACTTC; CDR3 protein: CASSLAVDYQETQYF
clone size: -; J gene: TRBJ2-1; D gene: -; V gene: TRBV9; CDR3 DNA: TGTGCCAGCAGCGTAGGTGTGGCGTACAATGAGCAGTTCTTC; CDR3 protein: CASSVGVAYNEQFF
clone size: -; J gene: TRBJ2-2; D gene: -; V gene: TRBV4-3; CDR3 DNA: TGCGCCAGCAGCCAAGATTTGGGTGGGCTCACCGGGGAGCTGTTTTTT; CDR3 protein: CASSQDLGGLTGELFF
clone size: few; J gene: TRBJ1-5; D gene: -; V gene: TRBV15; CDR3 DNA: TGTGCCACCAGCAGAGTAACAGGGACTCAGCCCCAGCATTTT; CDR3 protein: CATSRVTGTQPQHF
clone size: -; J gene: TRBJ2-7; D gene: -; V gene: TRBV2; CDR3 DNA: TGTGCCAGCAGACACAGGGACATCCCTCTATACGAGCAGTACTTC; CDR3 protein: CASRHRDIPLYEQYF
clone size: -; J gene: TRBJ1-1; D gene: -; V gene: TRBV4-3; CDR3 DNA: TGCGCCAGCAGCCAAGAGGAGAGGACTGAAGCTTTCTTT; CDR3 protein: CASSQEERTEAFF
clone size: many; J gene: TRBJ1-2; D gene: -; V gene: TRBV6-6; CDR3 DNA: TGTGCCAGCAGACCCGAACAGGAAACTTACTATGGCTACACCTTC; CDR3 protein: CASRPEQETYYGYTF
clone size: -; J gene: TRBJ1-2; D gene: -; V gene: TRBV5-1; CDR3 DNA: TGCGCCAGCAGCTTGGACAGGGAGAACTATGGCTACACCTTC; CDR3 protein: CASSLDRENYGYTF
clone size: once; J gene: TRBJ2-7; D gene: -; V gene: TRBV5-1; CDR3 DNA: TGCGCCAGCAGGCCCAGGAGCTCCTACGAGCAGTACTTC; CDR3 protein: CASRPRSSYEQYF
clone size: -; J gene: TRBJ1-4; D gene: TRBD1; V gene: TRBV4-2; CDR3 DNA: TGTGCCAGCAGCCGACAGGGGGGTAATGAAAAACTGTTTTTT; CDR3 protein: CASSRQGGNEKLFF
clone size: -; J gene: TRBJ1-1; D gene: -; V gene: TRBV11-3; CDR3 DNA: TGTGCCAGCAGTTACACGAACACTGAAGCTTTCTTT; CDR3 protein: CASSYTNTEAFF
clone size: -; J gene: TRBJ2-2; D gene: -; V gene: TRBV28; CDR3 DNA: TGTGCCAGCGGAACAGGGACTTTGAACACCGGGGAGCTGTTTTTT; CDR3 protein: CASGTGTLNTGELFF
clone size: -; J gene: TRBJ1-3; D gene: -; V gene: TRBV30; CDR3 DNA: TGTGCCTGGAGTGGAACAGGCCGAAACACCATATATTTT; CDR3 protein: CAWSGTGRNTIYF
clone size: once; J gene: TRBJ2-5; D gene: -; V gene: TRBV5-6; CDR3 DNA: TGTGCCAGCAGCTTGGTTGAGGGGAAAGAGACCCAGTACTTC; CDR3 protein: CASSLVEGKETQYF
clone size: -; J gene: TRBJ2-7; D gene: TRBD2; V gene: TRBV7-2; CDR3 DNA: TGTGCCAGCAGCTTAGAACTAGCGGGAAGGCTGGGAGAGCAGTACTTC; CDR3 protein: CASSLELAGRLGEQYF
clone size: -; J gene: TRBJ2-7; D gene: -; V gene: TRBV6-1; CDR3 DNA: TGTGCCAGTCAGCTCTCGGAGGCCGAGCAGTACTTC; CDR3 protein: CASQLSEAEQYF
clone size: -; J gene: TRBJ1-6; D gene: TRBD1; V gene: TRBV14; CDR3 DNA: TGTGCCAGCAGCCAAAGGGGCCCCTCGACAGGGCGCAATTCACCCCTCCACTTT; CDR3 protein: CASSQRGPSTGRNSPLHF
clone size: -; J gene: TRBJ1-5; D gene: -; V gene: TRBV18; CDR3 DNA: TGTGCCAGCACCCTCATCGCTTGGTTGGATAATCAGCCCCAGCATTTT; CDR3 protein: CASTLIAWLDNQPQHF
clone size: -; J gene: TRBJ2-7; D gene: TRBD1; V gene: TRBV7-8; CDR3 DNA: TGTGCCAGCAGCCCAGGGGCAGGGGGCCCCTACGAGCAGTACTTC; CDR3 protein: CASSPGAGGPYEQYF
clone size: -; J gene: TRBJ2-7; D gene: TRBD2; V gene: TRBV5-1; CDR3 DNA: TGCGCCAGCAGCTTGGCCCGACCGGGAGGAGTGTCCGAGCAGTACTTC; CDR3 protein: CASSLARPGGVSEQYF
clone size: -; J gene: TRBJ2-3; D gene: -; V gene: TRBV4-3; CDR3 DNA: TGCGCCAGCAGCCACTCGGACAGGGAGGGCGGTACGCAGTATTTT; CDR3 protein: CASSHSDREGGTQYF
clone size: -; J gene: TRBJ2-1; D gene: -; V gene: TRBV5-1; CDR3 DNA: TGCGCCAGCAGCTTGGAGATTGCCCGCGGTCAGCAGTTCTTC; CDR3 protein: CASSLEIARGQQFF
clone size: -; J gene: TRBJ1-2; D gene: -; V gene: TRBV6-6; CDR3 DNA: TGTGCCAGCAGCCACGAAGGGACTACTAAAGGCTACACCTTC; CDR3 protein: CASSHEGTTKGYTF
clone size: few; J gene: TRBJ1-1; D gene: TRBD1; V gene: TRBV30; CDR3 DNA: TGTGCCTGCACCGGGACAGGGTATGCTTTGGCTTTCTTT; CDR3 protein: CACTGTGYALAFF
clone size: -; J gene: TRBJ2-7; D gene: TRBD1; V gene: TRBV18; CDR3 DNA: TGTGCCAGCTCACCATTCGCAGGGGGCCAAAGGAAGGAGCAGTACTTC; CDR3 protein: CASSPFAGGQRKEQYF
clone size: -; J gene: TRBJ2-3; D gene: -; V gene: TRBV21-1; CDR3 DNA: TGTGCCAGCAGCAAAGTGATCCCAGATACGCAGTATTTT; CDR3 protein: CASSKVIPDTQYF
clone size: -; J gene: TRBJ1-1; D gene: -; V gene: TRBV7-2; CDR3 DNA: TGTGCCAGCAGCCTCTACTCAATGTTAGTGACGGCTTTCTTT; CDR3 protein: CASSLYSMLVTAFF
clone size: -; J gene: TRBJ2-5; D gene: -; V gene: TRBV5-1; CDR3 DNA: TGCGCCAGCAGCTCTAACCCTTTGGGGACGCGGGAGACCCAGTACTTC; CDR3 protein: CASSSNPLGTRETQYF
clone size: -; J gene: TRBJ1-4; D gene: -; V gene: TRBV5-6; CDR3 DNA: TGTGCCAGCAGCTTGTACGGGTTAGGCGAAAAACTGTTTTTT; CDR3 protein: CASSLYGLGEKLFF
clone size: -; J gene: TRBJ2-2; D gene: -; V gene: TRBV6-5; CDR3 DNA: TGTGCCAGCCGATGGGAGGCCGGGGAGCTGTTTTTT; CDR3 protein: CASRWEAGELFF